Each of the 25 T cell receptor beta chains below was sequenced from the same sample in a study of CD8+CD57+ T cells in acquired aplastic anemia. Investigators profiled TCR beta VDJ and CDR3 from genomic DNA template. TCRdb itself ran the reads through MiXCR, one entry per CDR3 protein. Here the sample spans around 170,000 distinct CDR3 sequences, approximately 44% being singletons. CD8+CD57+ cell expansion, shown by flow cytometry, had occurred in the patients selected for sequencing. The source material was sorted CD4+, CD8+, or CD8+CD57+ T cells (not recorded which) from PBMCs. The origin of the receptors is a human donor with aplastic anemia.

This clonotype was counted between two and nine times. J is TRBJ1-2 and V is TRBV7-9; possible D gene TRBD1, 5 bases. The V gene lost 5 bases and the J gene lost 8 bases, with 12 bases spanning the gap. There are 12 residues in the CDR3. CDR1 SEHNR and CDR2 FQNEAQ come from the germline V gene (reference sequence). CDR3 sequence reads: CASSPQGHGYTF. As DNA, the CDR3 is TGTGCCAGCAGCCCGCAGGGCCACGGCTACACCTTC. Together with reference TRBV7-9 and TRBJ1-2, the CDR3 gives the full variable domain: DTGVSQNPRHKITKRGQNVTFRCDPISEHNRLYWYRQTLGQGPEFLTYFQNEAQLEKSRLLSDRFSAERPKGSFSTLEIQRTEQGDSAMYLCASSPQGHGYTFGSGTRLTVV.

The CDR3 loop is CASSLERSEQFF. Written as DNA, the CDR3 is TGTGCCAGCAGCTTAGAAAGAAGTGAGCAGTTCTTC. V is TRBV7-6 and J is TRBJ2-1; no clear D gene. Germline loops: CDR1 SGHVS, CDR2 FNYEAQ. V dropped 1 base and J dropped 9 bases, with 7 bases sitting between them. The CDR3 runs to 12 residues.

The chain couples TRBV6-2 or TRBV6-3 to TRBJ1-2; possible D gene TRBD1, 5 bases. Trimming removed 4 bases from V and 0 bases from J, with 12 bases in between. The length of the CDR3 is 15 residues. CDR1 and CDR2 from the germline V gene are MNHEY and SVGEGT. The CDR3 here is CASSLGPPPNYGYTF. The CDR3 DNA reads TGTGCCAGCAGTTTGGGGCCCCCTCCTAACTATGGCTACACCTTC.

This clonotype occurred many times. This sequence joins TRBV20-1 and TRBJ2-5; D possibly corresponds to TRBD2 (5 bases). The CDR3 is made up of 13 amino acids. Trimming left V 1 base short and J 2 bases short, with 8 bases between. Germline V lookup: CDR1 DFQATT, CDR2 SNEGSKA (reference sequence). The CDR3 region is CSARVQRQETQYF. The CDR3, as DNA: TGCAGTGCTAGAGTGCAGCGGCAAGAGACCCAGTACTTC.

To note about this clonotype: One junction end does not reproduce the germline sequence, and a read error may be involved. The chain carries TRBV7-3 and TRBJ1-6; D is undetermined. The CDR3 length is 14 residues. CDR1 and CDR2 from the germline V gene are SGHTA and FQGTGA. As DNA, the CDR3 is TGTGCTAGCAGCTTAGGTCACGAGGGTTCACCCCTCCACTTT. Encoded protein: CASSLGHEGSPLHF.

This clonotype was seen ten or more times. The rearrangement links TRBV6-1 to TRBJ2-7; possibly TRBD1 or TRBD2 for D (5 bases each). CDR1 is MNHNS and CDR2 is SASEGT in the germline V gene. V gave up 6 bases and J gave up 3 bases, with 18 bases separating them. This CDR3 is built from 15 residues. CDR3 amino acids: CASSAGTHGNYEQYV. CDR3 DNA: TGTGCCAGCAGCGCCGGGACCCACGGTAACTACGAGCAGTACGTC.

A few counts support this clonotype. This chain connects TRBV3-1 to TRBJ2-7; D may be TRBD2 (7 bases). This CDR3 is built from 14 residues. The germline V and J ends were trimmed by 5 bases and 4 bases, with 15 bases remaining between them. Germline V gene sequence: CDR1 LGHDT, CDR2 YNNKEL (reference sequence). The CDR3 DNA follows: TGTGCCAGCAGCAAGGAGGGAGGGGGGTACGAGCAGTACTTC. The encoded protein is CASSKEGGGYEQYF.

A note on this clonotype: One end of the junction fails to match germline, which may point to a read error. V gene TRBV10-1 combines with J gene TRBJ1-1, with D possibly TRBD1 on 5 matching bases. The CDR3 has 14 residues. The germline CDR1 and CDR2 sequences are WNHNN and SYGVQD (reference sequence). This CDR3 is CASSEPGSSTEAFF. Written as DNA, the CDR3 is TGTGCCAGCAGTGAGCCAGGGTCCTCGACTGAAGCTTTCTTT.

The chain is built from TRBV20-1 and TRBJ1-1; no clear D. Germline-derived CDR1 and CDR2 are DFQATT and SNEGSKA (reference sequence). CDR3 length: 15 residues. V was trimmed by 3 bases and J by 0 bases, leaving 14 bases between them. CDR3: CSARSEAGMNTEAFF. CDR3 nucleotides: TGCAGTGCTAGGTCGGAGGCGGGGATGAACACTGAAGCTTTCTTT.

The chain combines TRBV29-1 with TRBJ1-4; D gene uncertain. The CDR3 runs to 12 residues. The germline V gene has CDR1 SQVTM and CDR2 ANQGSEA. V was pared by 8 bases and J by 3 bases, with 10 bases between. As DNA, the CDR3 is TGCAGCACGATGGGTCCTAATGAAAAACTGTTTTTT. Its translation is CSTMGPNEKLFF.

This clonotype was recorded at least ten times. The V and J genes are TRBV24-1 and TRBJ2-2; 8 bases are shared with TRBD1. Trimming took 5 bases from V and 6 from J; bases not matched to a gene: 10. This CDR3 is 16 amino acids long. Germline V gives CDR1 KGHDR, CDR2 SFDVKD. The CDR3 protein is CATSATGQGIAGELFF. CDR3 nucleotide sequence: TGTGCCACCAGTGCCACCGGACAGGGAATCGCCGGGGAGCTGTTTTTT.

The V and J genes are TRBV19 and TRBJ1-4, with D perhaps TRBD1 (6 bases). The germline V gene has CDR1 LNHDA and CDR2 SQIVND (reference sequence). The ends were cut back, 9 bases at V and 8 bases at J, with 19 bases in the middle. This CDR3 contains 14 residues. CDR3 loop: CASSPGGLLEKLFF. DNA for the CDR3: TGTGCCAGCTCCCCCGGGGGCCTGCTCGAAAAACTGTTTTTT.

The CDR3 sequence is CATSPTPEGYGYTF. DNA of the CDR3: TGTGCCACCAGCCCGACACCAGAGGGGTATGGCTACACCTTC. The chain employs TRBV15 and TRBJ1-2; possible D gene TRBD1, 5 bases. The ends were cut back, 5 bases at V and 5 bases at J, with 15 bases in the middle. This CDR3 spans 14 amino acids. From germline, CDR1 is LNHNV and CDR2 YYDKDF (reference sequence). The full variable domain, with the rest looked up from reference TRBV15 and TRBJ1-2, is DAMVIQNPRYQVTQFGKPVTLSCSQTLNHNVMYWYQQKSSQAPKLLFHYYDKDFNNEADTPDNFQSRRPNTSFCFLDIRSPGLGDTAMYLCATSPTPEGYGYTFGSGTRLTVV.

The rearrangement joins TRBV19 to TRBJ1-5; TRBD1 might be the D (6 bases). The CDR3 spans 14 residues. The germline CDR1 and CDR2 sequences are LNHDA and SQIVND (reference sequence). V was shortened by 8 bases and J by 3 bases, with 14 bases between the two germline ends. In DNA form, the CDR3 reads TGTGCCAGTTCCAACCGGGACAACAATCAGCCCCAGCATTTT. It encodes CASSNRDNNQPQHF.

V usage is TRBV7-3 and J usage is TRBJ2-1, with 7 bases lining up with TRBD1. V lost 5 bases, J lost 8 bases, and 12 bases stayed unmatched. The CDR3 is 15 amino acids. Germline V lookup: CDR1 SGHTA, CDR2 FQGTGA. DNA for the CDR3: TGTGCCAGCAGCCTAGTCGGGGCAGGGGGTTATGAGCAGTTCTTC. Encoded protein: CASSLVGAGGYEQFF.

This clonotype was detected ten times or more. The V gene is TRBV4-1, the J gene TRBJ1-5; 10 nucleotides match TRBD1. Trimming removed 1 base from V and 6 bases from J; junction bases left unmatched: 0. Per germline, CDR1 MGHRA and CDR2 YSYEKL. This CDR3 is 14 amino acids long. The CDR3 DNA follows: TGCGCCAGCAGCCAAGGGACAGGGGGTCAGCCCCAGCATTTT. This encodes CASSQGTGGQPQHF.

This clonotype was observed a handful of times. One end of the junction is discordant with germline, which a read error may explain. The V and J genes are TRBV3-1 and TRBJ1-4; the D is unclear. The V gene's germline CDR1 is LGHDT and CDR2 YNNKEL (reference sequence). The CDR3 is made up of 13 amino acids. CDR3 sequence: CASSQDINERLFF. CDR3 DNA sequence: TGTGCCAGCAGCCAAGATATTAATGAAAGACTGTTTTTT.

The chain couples TRBV7-2 to TRBJ2-7; D is perhaps TRBD2 (6 bases). The CDR3 is 13 amino acids. Germline loops: CDR1 SGHTA, CDR2 FQGNSA. V was trimmed by 10 bases and J by 2 bases, leaving 15 bases between them. CDR3 sequence reads: CATRERSAYEQYF. The DNA of the CDR3 is TGTGCCACCCGGGAGCGGTCTGCCTACGAGCAGTACTTC. The entire variable domain, with the rest obtained from reference TRBV7-2 and TRBJ2-7, is as follows: GAGVSQSPSNKVTEKGKDVELRCDPISGHTALYWYRQSLGQGLEFLIYFQGNSAPDKSGLPSDRFSAERTGGSVSTLTIQRTQQEDSAVYLCATRERSAYEQYFGPGTRLTVT.

This clonotype was detected only a few times. At one of its ends the junction is not consistent with the germline gene, which may arise from a read error. V is TRBV2 and J is TRBJ1-1; D gene ambiguous. This CDR3 region has 14 residues. Germline V CDR1 and CDR2: SNHLY, FYNNEI. DNA for the CDR3: TGTGCCGGCAGAGCCCGGGTGATGAACACTGAAGCTTTCTTT. Amino acid sequence: CAGRARVMNTEAFF.

V is TRBV20-1 and J is TRBJ2-3; 10 nucleotides match TRBD1. This CDR3 is built from 15 residues. Germline CDR1 and CDR2: DFQATT and SNEGSKA (reference sequence). V lost 5 bases and J lost 3; bases outside the gene matches: 8. The CDR3 nucleotides read TGCAGTGCTCTCCTTGCGGGACAGGGGACAGATACGCAGTATTTT. Protein: CSALLAGQGTDTQYF.

The CDR3 spells CASSTNSYEQYF. CDR3 in DNA: TGTGCCAGCAGCACTAACAGTTACGAGCAGTACTTC. This chain links TRBV2 with TRBJ2-7; D ambiguous. The ends were cut back, 6 bases at V and 4 bases at J, with 10 bases in the middle. The CDR3 totals 12 residues. In germline, CDR1 is SNHLY, CDR2 FYNNEI.

The chain recombines TRBV29-1 with TRBJ2-7; weak D call: TRBD2 (6 bases). Between the trimmed V and J ends, which lost 0 bases and 2 bases, there was a span of 14 bases. CDR1 and CDR2 from the germline V gene are SQVTM and ANQGSEA. The CDR3 totals 15 residues. The DNA for the CDR3 is TGCAGCGTTGAAGATCGGAGGGGCGCCGCCTACGAGCAGTACTTC. Its translation: CSVEDRRGAAYEQYF.

This clonotype was seen only a few times. The rearrangement links TRBV18 to TRBJ1-4; D is undetermined. V shed 3 bases and J shed 3 bases, with 8 bases lying between them. The CDR3 has 14 residues. Germline CDR1 and CDR2: KGHSH and LQKENI. The CDR3 DNA reads TGTGCCAGCTCACCGATCGGGGCTAATGAAAAACTGTTTTTT. Its translation: CASSPIGANEKLFF.

This clonotype was seen at least ten times. The J gene is TRBJ1-6, the V gene TRBV2; the D gene is possibly TRBD1 (6 bases). V gave up 4 bases and J gave up 0 bases, with 13 bases separating them. The CDR3 sequence is 17 residues long. Germline values: CDR1 SNHLY, CDR2 FYNNEI. This CDR3 reads CASSAQGPSSYNSPLHF. In DNA form, the CDR3 reads TGTGCCAGCAGTGCCCAGGGGCCGAGCTCCTATAATTCACCCCTCCACTTT.

The table lists this clonotype with a count of one. The chain couples TRBV6-6 to TRBJ2-5; the D gene is possibly TRBD1 (5 bases). V lost 7 bases and J 5 bases, leaving 14 bases between the germline ends. Looked up from germline, CDR1 is MNHNY and CDR2 is SVGAGI (reference sequence). The CDR3 consists of 13 residues. This CDR3 reads CASTSRASETQYF. The CDR3 bases are TGTGCCAGCACCTCCAGGGCTTCCGAGACCCAGTACTTC.